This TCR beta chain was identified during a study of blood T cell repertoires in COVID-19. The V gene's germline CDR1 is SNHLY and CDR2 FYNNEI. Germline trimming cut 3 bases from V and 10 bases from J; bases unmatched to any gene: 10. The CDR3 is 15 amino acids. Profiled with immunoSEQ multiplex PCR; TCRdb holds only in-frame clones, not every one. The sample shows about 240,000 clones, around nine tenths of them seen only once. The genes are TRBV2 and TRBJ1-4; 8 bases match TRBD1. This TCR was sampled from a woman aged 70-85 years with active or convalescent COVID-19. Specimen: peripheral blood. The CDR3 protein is CASSEETGGIVKLFF. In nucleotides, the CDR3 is TGTGCCAGCAGTGAGGAAACAGGGGGGATTGTAAAACTGTTTTTT.